Below, 11 T cell receptor beta chains from the same sample are listed, as sequenced in a study of T cells in Graves' hyperthyroidism and ophthalmopathy. It was RNA transcripts that yielded the amplified TCR beta CDR3 regions. An initial round of RT-PCR targeting the TCR CDR3 relied on the HTBI primer set. TCRdb reprocessed the multiplex PCR reads with MiXCR, giving one entry per CDR3 protein. The data hold approximately 480,000 distinct CDR3 sequences, with roughly 20% observed a single time. Sequencing was performed on blood. The receptors stem from a man between 18 and 35 years old with Graves' hyperthyroidism.

The rearrangement joins TRBV6-1 to TRBJ1-5; a possible D gene is TRBD1 (5 bases). From germline, CDR1 is MNHNS and CDR2 SASEGT. The CDR3 loop spans 14 amino acids. V lost 4 bases and J 4 bases, leaving 11 bases between the germline ends. For the CDR3, the DNA is TGTGCCAGCAGTGGGGGGAATAGGAATCAGCCCCAGCATTTT. This sequence encodes CASSGGNRNQPQHF.

In its sample, this clonotype was seen many times. As DNA, the CDR3 is TGTGCCAGCAGCCCCGGAGGTACGGGCAATCAGCCCCAGCATTTT. It specifies CASSPGGTGNQPQHF. The rearrangement links TRBV28 to TRBJ1-5; D is uncertain. There are 15 residues in the CDR3. V lost 6 bases and J 2 bases, leaving 14 bases between the germline ends. Germline V CDR1 and CDR2: MDHEN, SYDVKM.

The sample holds many counts of this clonotype. The V call is TRBV2, the J call TRBJ1-2, with a tentative D call TRBD1 (5 bases). The V gene's germline CDR1 is SNHLY and CDR2 FYNNEI. The CDR3 runs 15 residues. V shed 6 bases and J shed 3 bases, with 17 bases lying between them. The CDR3 loop is CASRGTSTAYYGYTF. CDR3 sequence (DNA): TGTGCCAGCAGAGGGACCTCGACCGCTTACTATGGCTACACCTTC.

This rearrangement joins TRBV7-8 to TRBJ2-7, with D maybe TRBD2 (5 bases). V lost 2 bases to trimming and J lost 3 bases, with 14 bases between them. Germline CDR1 is SGHVS and CDR2 is FQNEAQ. The CDR3 spans 15 residues. CDR3 sequence (DNA): TGTGCCAGCAGCTTAACACCGGGCCGGGGCTACGAGCAGTACTTC. This gives the protein CASSLTPGRGYEQYF.

This clonotype was recorded at least ten times. The chain couples TRBV10-3 to TRBJ2-7; no clear D gene. The CDR3 has 13 amino acids. Germline values: CDR1 ENHRY, CDR2 SYGVKD. Trimming took 2 bases from V and 6 from J, leaving 11 bases between them. For the CDR3, the DNA is TGTGCCATCAGTGAGAGGGAATTCGGCGAGCAGTACTTC. Protein product: CAISEREFGEQYF.

This clonotype was seen ten or more times. The chain has TRBV7-9 and TRBJ1-5, with TRBD1 identical over 7 bases. Trimming at V came to 3 bases and at J to 4 bases, leaving 6 bases not matched to a gene. Looked up from germline, CDR1 is SEHNR and CDR2 is FQNEAQ (reference sequence). The CDR3 runs 15 residues. The CDR3 bases are TGTGCCAGCAGCTTGATGGGACAGCCAAATCAGCCCCAGCATTTT. It is translated as CASSLMGQPNQPQHF.

This chain joins TRBV4-1 and TRBJ1-5; no clear D gene. V was pared by 0 bases and J by 4 bases, with 13 bases between. The CDR3 is 16 amino acids. CDR1 and CDR2 (germline): MGHRA, YSYEKL. CDR3: CASSQDPRRVNQPQHF. CDR3 coding DNA: TGCGCCAGCAGCCAAGATCCCCGACGGGTAAATCAGCCCCAGCATTTT.

The table lists this clonotype with many counts. A read error may account for a junction end that differs from germline. The genes are TRBV19 and TRBJ1-5; D not resolved. The CDR3 has 13 residues. Germline V lookup: CDR1 LNHDA, CDR2 SQIVND (reference sequence). CDR3 sequence (DNA): TGTGCCAGTGGTATCGGACCCAATCAGCCCCAGCATTTT. Residues: CASGIGPNQPQHF. Full variable domain (remainder filled in from reference TRBV19 and TRBJ1-5): DGGITQSPKYLFRKEGQNVTLSCEQNLNHDAMYWYRQDPGQGLRLIYYSQIVNDFQKGDIAEGYSVSREKKESFPLTVTSAQKNPTAFYLCASGIGPNQPQHFGDGTRLSIL.

This clonotype was seen only a few times. This rearrangement joins TRBV20-1 to TRBJ1-5; D perhaps matches TRBD1 (5 bases). The germline CDR1 and CDR2 sequences are DFQATT and SNEGSKA (reference sequence). The V end was cut by 2 bases, the J end by 5 bases, with 7 bases between. This CDR3 region has 12 residues. In nucleotides, the CDR3 is TGCAGTGCTAGATCGGGGGATCAGCCCCAGCATTTT. Encoded protein: CSARSGDQPQHF.

This clonotype was counted only a few times. The chain uses TRBV19 and TRBJ1-2, with TRBD1 as a possible D gene (5 bases). This CDR3 spans 11 amino acids. V lost 9 bases and J lost 3, with 8 bases in between. Germline V lookup: CDR1 LNHDA, CDR2 SQIVND (reference sequence). Here the CDR3 reads CASRVDYGYTF. The CDR3 DNA reads TGTGCCAGCAGGGTGGACTATGGCTACACCTTC.

This clonotype occurred many times. V is TRBV6-5 and J is TRBJ1-2, with 7 positions matching TRBD1. Germline V lookup: CDR1 MNHEY, CDR2 SVGAGI. This CDR3 spans 14 amino acids. Unmatched junction bases numbered 2, after V lost 0 bases and J lost 4 bases. Written as DNA, the CDR3 is TGTGCCAGCAGTTACTCGGGACAGTTCTATGGCTACACCTTC. Its translation: CASSYSGQFYGYTF.